This T cell receptor (beta chain) comes out of a study of shared clonotypes between healthy human individuals. Notes on the study in general: Naive subsets generally had larger estimated richness than memory subsets. Sharing across four donors was seen in 4.5% to 5.5% of naive CD4 clonotypes. A small donor pool kept down the genetic and exposure-history diversity that was represented.

The ends lost 6 bases at V and 2 bases at J; junction bases unmatched: 7. This CDR3 spans 16 amino acids. Looked up from germline, CDR1 is MDHEN and CDR2 is SYDVKM. As for this clone: Its specificity is not known.

Recent vaccinations or acute infections were absent in the healthy HIV-negative adult donors. The table came from immunoSEQ multiplex PCR; TCRdb's copy has only in-frame clones and leaves some out. The data show more than 550,000 clones, 90% seen once. The J gene is TRBJ2-6, the V gene TRBV28; 7 bases line up with TRBD2. The TCR was taken from a man aged 18 to 29 in good health. Some clones in this sample may be carry-over from other donors' samples. The sequenced sample was memory CD8+ T cells from PBMCs. Sample subset: CD45RO+ cells pooled with CCR7-negative TemRA cells. This CDR3 reads CASSKREYTGANVLTF. In nucleotides, the CDR3 is TGTGCCAGCAGCAAGCGGGAATATACTGGGGCCAACGTCCTGACTTTC.